This paragraph reports one T cell receptor beta chain. The antigen is unknown. Here the gene names and germline are mouse. Read coverage stops 4 residues before the CDR3 terminus; the germline J gene supplies the remainder. TCR sequencing used cDNA made by reverse transcription of extracted RNA. Assay used: immunoSEQ multiplex PCR; TCRdb lists only in-frame clones, some missing. Sampling found 290,000 or so clones, none seen once. This entry comes from a study of CD8+ T cells in alopecia areata. Looking at the study overall: Female C3H/HeJ mice aged roughly 7-11 weeks received skin from approximately 6-13-month-old C3H/HeJ donors with spontaneous alopecia. The study, taken as a whole, reports: An increase in clonality over normal scalp was evident in lesional scalp, especially alopecia totalis/universalis.

From germline, CDR1 is FNHDT and CDR2 SITEND (reference sequence). The CDR3 is 14 amino acids. Trimming cost V 4 bases and J 4 bases; bases outside gene matches: 5. Cutaneous lymph nodes were pooled and cells sorted by CD4, CD8alpha, NKG2D, NKG2ACE and more. Material for sequencing was CD4+ T cells sorted from a lymph node. The receptor was isolated from a C3H/HeJ mouse with alopecia areata. The mouse strain carries the MHC haplotype H2-k. The chain recombines TRBV19 with TRBJ2-1, with TRBD1 matching 7 bases. Partial CDR3 DNA: TGTGCCAGCAGTGCACAGGGGAAGTATGCT. This codes for CASSAQGKYA. The full CDR3 is CASSAQGKYAEQFF.